The T cell receptor (beta chain) under discussion was sequenced for a study of blood T cell repertoires in COVID-19. Across the whole study: The origin of the acute and convalescent COVID-19 samples was the United States, Italy and Spain.

Under the authors' procedure: Estimated nucleated cell counts came from reference gene primer amplification. Repertoires were generated with immunoSEQ multiplex PCR, while TCRdb's copy carries only in-frame clones and drops some. V, J and clone size are those of that table, while D and trimming were read from the DNA. The sample contains about 140,000 clones, approximately 86% of which appear only once. This CDR3 spans 17 amino acids. The V gene lost 5 bases and the J gene lost 6 bases, with 22 bases spanning the gap. CDR1 and CDR2 from the germline V gene are PRHDT and FYEKMQ (reference sequence). Individuals aged roughly 18 to 95 years were recruited from approximately 24 US areas.

The genes are TRBV13 and TRBJ2-2; D is perhaps TRBD1 (6 bases). The clonotype was recovered from a woman aged 40 to 50 who had recovered from COVID-19. Sample: PBMCs or T cells enriched from blood (not recorded which). CDR3 DNA sequence: TGTGCCAGCAGCCTCGAGACCGAAAACAGGGCCGCCGGGGAGCTGTTTTTT. It specifies CASSLETENRAAGELFF.